This T cell receptor beta chain was sequenced in a study of blood T cell repertoires in COVID-19 (dated by TCRdb to 2018 to 2021). Study-wide context: Collaborator samples came from the United States, Italy and Spain and covered acute and convalescent phases of COVID-19. Where available, HLA class I and class II types were obtained from metadata supplied by the sample provider rather than from assay-based typing. The material from the prospective study consisted of cDNA or gDNA derived from T cells, B-cell-depleted T cells, or PBMCs. The repertoires were released in a freely available public database meant as a resource for research on the immune response to SARS-CoV-2. The samples were drawn from the first 160 participants of the ongoing ImmuneRACE study and from some 1,300 subjects provided by 6 global collaborators. A de-identified subject ID, COVID-19 status, age in years and sex were almost always included in the sample metadata. Subjects who had been exposed to COVID-19, were actively infected with it, or had recovered from it provided the deeply sampled blood TCRbeta repertoires that made up the dataset.

What the authors observed across the whole study: The quantity of clinical and demographic metadata differed by source and by participant and was supplied without curation.

The immunoSEQ Assay, a bias-controlled multiplex PCR, was used to amplify TCRbeta CDR3 regions from genomic DNA. As for the authors' bioinformatics: The number of nucleated cells in each sample was estimated by amplification of reference gene primers within the assay. To quantify the absolute abundance of each unique TCRbeta CDR3 rearrangement, sequence reads were collapsed and filtered. For each sample, productive Simpson clonality was calculated by taking the square root of Simpson's diversity index across productive rearrangements. TCRdb obtained this table from immuneACCESS and retained in-frame rearrangements with V and J assigned. These tables miss some clones; where compared with another copy, unresolved V genes account for less than half of the shortfall, and the remainder is unexplained. That table gives V, J and clone size, and the DNA gave D and trimming. Here the sample has some 26,000 clones; under 85% occur a single time. Around two thirds of the sample goes to the ten largest clones.

Trimming takes 3 bases from V and 6 bases from J, and the germline ends sit 10 bases apart. Taken from cysteine to phenylalanine, the CDR3 has 13 residues. Only the CDR3 part of the read is kept: 39 bases, read in frame from the first base. Each collaborating institution followed its own protocols to collect whole blood in K2EDTA tubes. For TCRbeta analysis, collaborator samples were shipped as frozen whole blood, as isolated PBMCs, or as DNA extracted from either sample type. This clone was counted between two and nine times. Its antigen is unknown. There are no base qualities to consult, and no much larger clone falls within one base.

The receptor's source is a man between 65 and 79 years old with acute or convalescent COVID-19. The material sequenced was peripheral blood. This chain is built from TRBV12-3 or TRBV12-4 and TRBJ2-3; there is no confident call for the D gene. The CDR3 reads as follows: CASSFLSEDTQYF. The DNA is TGTGCCAGCAGTTTTTTATCGGAGGATACGCAGTATTTT.